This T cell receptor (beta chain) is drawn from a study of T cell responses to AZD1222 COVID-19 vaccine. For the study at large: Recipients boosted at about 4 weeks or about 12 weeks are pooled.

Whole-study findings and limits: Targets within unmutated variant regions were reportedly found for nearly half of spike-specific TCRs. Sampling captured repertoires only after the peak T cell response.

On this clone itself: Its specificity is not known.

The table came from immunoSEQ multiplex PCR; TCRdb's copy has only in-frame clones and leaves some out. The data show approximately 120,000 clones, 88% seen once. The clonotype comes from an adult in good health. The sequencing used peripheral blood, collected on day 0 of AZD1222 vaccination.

CDR3 in DNA: TGTGCCAGCAGTCCCCACGAGGTACGAGGCGGACAAGAGACCCAGTACTTC. Residues: CASSPHEVRGGQETQYF. V gene TRBV28 combines with J gene TRBJ2-5; D ambiguous. V dropped 5 bases and J dropped 2 bases, with 21 bases sitting between them. Germline assignment: CDR1 MDHEN and CDR2 SYDVKM. This CDR3 is 17 amino acids long.